Listed below are T cell receptor beta chains from one sample, sequenced in a study of blood T cell repertoires in COVID-19. The table came from immunoSEQ multiplex PCR; TCRdb's copy has only in-frame clones and leaves some out. The repertoire holds a few hundred thousand clones, with over 75% as singletons. Sequenced input: PBMCs or T cells enriched from blood (not recorded which). The receptors were sampled from a woman in her twenties or thirties who had recovered from COVID-19. Each CDR3 is given with its conserved first and last residue. The D gene is left open where the match is weak. Not all rows give a size; the values are once, few, many and, for expanded clones, a class.

D gene,V gene,J gene,clone size,CDR3 DNA,CDR3 protein
TRBD2,TRBV9,TRBJ2-5,NA,TGTGCCAGCAGCGTGACGGGGGGGCAGGAGACCCAGTACTTC,CASSVTGGQETQYF
TRBD1,TRBV25-1,TRBJ2-1,NA,TGTGCCAGTACCCCGGGACAGGGGTCCTACAATGAGCAGTTCTTC,CASTPGQGSYNEQFF
TRBD2,TRBV28,TRBJ2-3,NA,TGTGCCAGCAGTTCGGGACTAGTTCGGGGCACAGATACGCAGTATTTT,CASSSGLVRGTDTQYF
TRBD1,TRBV5-1,TRBJ1-1,NA,TGCGCCAGCAGCTTAAATCCGGGACAGCTGAACACTGAAGCTTTCTTT,CASSLNPGQLNTEAFF
TRBD1,TRBV5-1,TRBJ1-6,NA,TGCGCCAGCAGCTTCGGGACAGGGGATCATTCACCCCTCCACTTT,CASSFGTGDHSPLHF
TRBD1,TRBV12-3/TRBV12-4,TRBJ1-2,NA,TGTGCCAGCAGTTTTAACAGGGGATACGGCTACACCTTC,CASSFNRGYGYTF
NA,TRBV19,TRBJ1-3,NA,TGTGCCAGTAGGATATCCCCACTCTCTGGAAACACCATATATTTT,CASRISPLSGNTIYF
TRBD1,TRBV18,TRBJ1-5,NA,TGTGCCAGCTCACCAAACAGGGGGCTCGATCAGCCCCAGCATTTT,CASSPNRGLDQPQHF
NA,TRBV12-3/TRBV12-4,TRBJ2-7,NA,TGTGCCAGCAGCATTAGCTCCTACGAGCAGTACTTC,CASSISSYEQYF
NA,TRBV28,TRBJ2-6,NA,TGTGCCACCGGACAAGCCCTAGACTCTGGGGCCAACGTCCTGACTTTC,CATGQALDSGANVLTF
NA,TRBV5-1,TRBJ1-3,NA,TGCGCCAGCAGCTTGAATAGAAGGAGTAACACCATATATTTT,CASSLNRRSNTIYF
NA,TRBV5-1,TRBJ2-5,NA,TGCGCCAGCATGCGAGAAAGCATAACGCAAGAGACCCAGTACTTC,CASMRESITQETQYF
TRBD1,TRBV24-1,TRBJ2-5,NA,TGTGCCACCAGTGACCCCGGACAGGTTCCCGAGACCCAGTACTTC,CATSDPGQVPETQYF
TRBD1,TRBV29-1,TRBJ1-2,NA,TGCAGCGGCGACAGGGATGGCTACACCTTC,CSGDRDGYTF
TRBD2,TRBV5-1,TRBJ2-2,once,TGCGCCAGCAGCTTAACTAGCGGGCCCACCGGGGAGCTGTTTTTT,CASSLTSGPTGELFF
NA,TRBV4-3,TRBJ2-5,NA,TGCGCCAGCAGCCAAGCGTTTTGGTCGGGGGGCGGGGAGGAGACCCAGTACTTC,CASSQAFWSGGGEETQYF
TRBD1,TRBV5-8,TRBJ1-5,once,TGTGCCAGCAGCTTGATCTTTGGGACAGGGGATAATCAGCCCCAGCATTTT,CASSLIFGTGDNQPQHF
NA,TRBV9,TRBJ1-1,NA,TGTGCCAGCAGCGTAGAGGGAGCGAACACTGAAGCTTTCTTT,CASSVEGANTEAFF
NA,TRBV7-9,TRBJ1-1,NA,TGTGCCAGCAGCTTAGGGTCCAGCACTGAAGCTTTCTTT,CASSLGSSTEAFF
NA,TRBV20-1,TRBJ1-5,NA,TGCAGTGCTAGTCCCACGGTGCAGCCCCAGCATTTT,CSASPTVQPQHF
NA,TRBV19,TRBJ1-5,NA,TGTGCCAGTAGTATTCTCACTCGTAGCAATCAGCCCCAGCATTTT,CASSILTRSNQPQHF
NA,TRBV12-3/TRBV12-4,TRBJ1-2,NA,TGTGCCAGCAGTCTAGGTAGCTATGGCTACACCTTC,CASSLGSYGYTF
NA,TRBV6-5,TRBJ2-3,once,TGTGCCAGCAGTTACACGACAGACCCGGTCGCAGATACGCAGTATTTT,CASSYTTDPVADTQYF
TRBD1,TRBV19,TRBJ1-2,NA,TGTGCCAGTAGTATTCCCGGGACAGGGTTCGGCTACACCTTC,CASSIPGTGFGYTF
TRBD1,TRBV5-8,TRBJ2-1,few,TGTGCCAGCAGCAGGACAGGGGCCGATGAGCAGTTCTTC,CASSRTGADEQFF
TRBD1,TRBV10-3,TRBJ2-3,NA,TGTGCCATCAACCAACGGGACAGAGGCACAGATACGCAGTATTTT,CAINQRDRGTDTQYF
NA,TRBV7-9,TRBJ1-1,NA,TGTGCCAGCACCAAGAGGGAGGGAATGAACACTGAAGCTTTCTTT,CASTKREGMNTEAFF
TRBD2,TRBV9,TRBJ2-5,NA,TGTGCCAGCAGCGTGGGCGGGGGAGGAGAGACCCAGTACTTC,CASSVGGGGETQYF
NA,TRBV18,TRBJ2-6,NA,TGTGCCAGCTCATATAACGACAGAAACTCTGGGGCCAACGTCCTGACTTTC,CASSYNDRNSGANVLTF
NA,TRBV7-2,TRBJ2-3,NA,TGTGCCAGCAGCTTACAGGTCACAGATACGCAGTATTTT,CASSLQVTDTQYF
NA,TRBV27,TRBJ1-6,NA,TGTGCCAGCAGTTTCCGCGGGGTAGTTAATTCACCCCTCCACTTT,CASSFRGVVNSPLHF
NA,TRBV7-2,TRBJ1-2,NA,TGTGCCAGCAGCCTAGGACACGAAGACTATGGCTACACCTTC,CASSLGHEDYGYTF
NA,TRBV9,TRBJ1-6,few,TGTGCCAGCAGCGAGCAGGGTTATAATTCACCCCTCCACTTT,CASSEQGYNSPLHF
NA,TRBV4-3,TRBJ1-2,NA,TGCGCCAGCAGCCAAGAGGGGGCGCGTGGCTACACCTTC,CASSQEGARGYTF
TRBD1,TRBV28,TRBJ1-2,NA,TGTGCCAGCAGTTTATGGCAGCAGGGGGCTAGCTATGGCTACACCTTC,CASSLWQQGASYGYTF
TRBD1,TRBV7-9,TRBJ1-2,NA,TGTGCCAGCAGCGCCCGGGACAGCTTTAACTATGGCTACACCTTC,CASSARDSFNYGYTF